The clone carrying this T cell receptor (beta chain) was seen repeatedly, ten times or more. Its antigen is not identified. The sample is drawn from a study of T cell repertoires in cytomegalovirus infection. Study at large: Indicated by public TCR beta signatures were CMV infection and matching HLA type.

Broader study findings: The cumulative frequency of public TCR beta families distinguished individuals who carried CMV together with the relevant HLA. Dominating the ex vivo response were HLA-C-restricted CMV-specific TCR beta clonotypes.

This CDR3 has 15 amino acids. The germline CDR1 and CDR2 sequences are SGHVS and FQNEAQ. After removal of 4 bases from V and 4 bases from J, the junction contained 9 bases not matched to a gene. TCRdb processed the reads anew with MiXCR; each CDR3 protein has one entry. The sample includes hundreds of thousands of distinct CDR3 sequences, roughly 23% of them seen just once. The chain employs TRBV7-8 and TRBJ1-2; TRBD1 aligns across 7 bases. Sequencing was carried out using CD8+ T cells from PBMCs. This receptor was obtained from a human donor in good health (CMV status not recorded). Some clones in this sample may be carry-over from other donors' samples. CDR3 amino acids: CASSSLGGSSYGYTF. The CDR3 coding sequence is TGTGCCAGCAGCTCTTTAGGGGGCTCAAGCTATGGCTACACCTTC.